This TCR beta chain was observed in a study of blood T cells in healthy people across ages. Findings and limits, study-wide: Conclusively comparing naive with antigen-experienced cells was impossible with unsorted PBMCs.

CDR3 length: 16 amino acids. Unmatched junction bases numbered 10, after V lost 3 bases and J lost 5 bases. Note on this clonotype: The antigen remains undetermined.

It was with a sample-barcoded 5' primer and a J-beta primer mix that a second PCR of roughly 7 to 12 cycles was run. Each CDR3 protein is one row after TCRdb ran MiXCR on the 5' RACE reads. This sample has about 640,000 distinct CDR3 sequences, with around 54% found just once. This clonotype originated in a man aged 55-75 years in good health. V and J are TRBV12-3 or TRBV12-4 and TRBJ2-3; 8 bases map to TRBD2. Material: blood. The CDR3 region has the DNA TGTGCCAGCAGTTTCACATCCGGGGGGGCCGGAGATACGCAGTATTTT. Residues: CASSFTSGGAGDTQYF.